This TCR beta chain emerged from a study of T cell repertoires in cytomegalovirus infection. Study-level information: HLA-B-restricted CMV epitopes that are well studied were used alongside recently identified HLA-C-restricted ones. The public TCR beta signatures pointed to both CMV infection and matching HLA type.

Comments on this clonotype: Its cognate antigen is unknown.

The CDR3 consists of 14 residues. From germline, CDR1 is SGHKS and CDR2 YYEKEE (reference sequence). V was pared by 2 bases and J by 1 base, with 10 bases between. TCRdb independently ran MiXCR on the reads; one entry per CDR3 protein. Of 200,000 or so distinct CDR3 sequences listed, around two fifths are singletons. Study conclusions and caveats: The response measured ex vivo was dominated by TCR beta clonotypes (HLA-C-restricted and CMV-specific). Accumulated public TCR beta family frequency recognized individuals carrying CMV together with the relevant HLA.

The sequence was collected from a human donor in good health (CMV status not recorded). Some clones in this sample may be carry-over from other donors' samples. The specimen comprised CD8+ T cells from cultured PBMCs, sampled from culture after CMV antigen stimulation. This sequence joins TRBV5-5 and TRBJ2-7, with D perhaps matching TRBD1 (5 bases). The CDR3 region is CASSFEDTSYEQYF. DNA for the CDR3: TGTGCCAGCAGCTTTGAGGACACGTCCTACGAGCAGTACTTC.